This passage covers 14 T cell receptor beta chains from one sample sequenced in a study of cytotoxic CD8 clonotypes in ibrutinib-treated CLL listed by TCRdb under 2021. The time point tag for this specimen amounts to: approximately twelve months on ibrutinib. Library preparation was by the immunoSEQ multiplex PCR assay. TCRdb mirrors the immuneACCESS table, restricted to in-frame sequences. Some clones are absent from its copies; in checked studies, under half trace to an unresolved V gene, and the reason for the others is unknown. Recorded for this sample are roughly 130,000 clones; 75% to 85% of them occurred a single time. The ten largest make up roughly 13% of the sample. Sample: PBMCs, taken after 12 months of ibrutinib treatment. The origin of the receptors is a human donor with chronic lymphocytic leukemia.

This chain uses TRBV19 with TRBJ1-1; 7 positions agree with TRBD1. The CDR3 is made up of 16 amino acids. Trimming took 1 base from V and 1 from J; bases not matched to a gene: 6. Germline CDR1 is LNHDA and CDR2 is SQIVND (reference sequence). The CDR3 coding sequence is TGTGCCAGTAGTATAGGGTCGACAGGGTGGAACACTGAAGCTTTCTTT. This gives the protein CASSIGSTGWNTEAFF.

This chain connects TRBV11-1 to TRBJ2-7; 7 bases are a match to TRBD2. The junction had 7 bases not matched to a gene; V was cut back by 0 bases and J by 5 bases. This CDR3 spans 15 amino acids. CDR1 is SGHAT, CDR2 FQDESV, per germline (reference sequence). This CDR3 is CASSLAGLEIHEQYF. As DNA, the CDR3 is TGTGCCAGCAGCTTAGCCGGACTAGAAATCCACGAGCAGTACTTC. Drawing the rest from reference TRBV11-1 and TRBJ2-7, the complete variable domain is EAEVAQSPRYKITEKSQAVAFWCDPISGHATLYWYRQILGQGPELLVQFQDESVVDDSQLPKDRFSAERLKGVDSTLKIQPAELGDSAMYLCASSLAGLEIHEQYFGPGTRLTVT.

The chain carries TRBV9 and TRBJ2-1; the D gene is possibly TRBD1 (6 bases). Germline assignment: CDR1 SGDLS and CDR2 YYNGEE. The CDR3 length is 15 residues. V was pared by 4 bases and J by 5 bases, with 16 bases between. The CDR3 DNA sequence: TGTGCCAGCAGCCCCCGTTCCGGGACAAACAATGAGCAGTTCTTC. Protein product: CASSPRSGTNNEQFF. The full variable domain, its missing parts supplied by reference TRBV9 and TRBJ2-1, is DSGVTQTPKHLITATGQRVTLRCSPRSGDLSVYWYQQSLDQGLQFLIQYYNGEERAKGNILERFSAQQFPDLHSELNLSSLELGDSALYFCASSPRSGTNNEQFFGPGTRLTVL.

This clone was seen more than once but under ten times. CDR3 sequence: CASSLTSGGYEQYF. The CDR3 DNA follows: TGTGCCAGCAGCCTAACTAGCGGAGGATACGAGCAGTACTTC. This rearrangement joins TRBV28 to TRBJ2-7; 8 bases match TRBD2. The V and J ends lost 6 bases and 4 bases, in that order; junction bases with no gene match: 8. CDR3 length: 14 amino acids. In germline, CDR1 is MDHEN, CDR2 SYDVKM.

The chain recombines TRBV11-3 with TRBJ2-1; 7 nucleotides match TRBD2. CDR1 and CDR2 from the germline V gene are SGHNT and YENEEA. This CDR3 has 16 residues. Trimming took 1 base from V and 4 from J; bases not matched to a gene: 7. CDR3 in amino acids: CASSLGEGIPYNEQFF. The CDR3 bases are TGTGCCAGCAGCTTAGGGGAGGGTATCCCTTACAATGAGCAGTTCTTC.

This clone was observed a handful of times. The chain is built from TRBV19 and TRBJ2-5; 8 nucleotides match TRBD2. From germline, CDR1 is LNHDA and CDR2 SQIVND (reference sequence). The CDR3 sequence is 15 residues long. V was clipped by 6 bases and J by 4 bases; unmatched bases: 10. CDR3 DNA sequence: TGTGCCAGTAGGAGAGGAGCGGGAGTTTTAGAGACCCAGTACTTC. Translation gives CASRRGAGVLETQYF.

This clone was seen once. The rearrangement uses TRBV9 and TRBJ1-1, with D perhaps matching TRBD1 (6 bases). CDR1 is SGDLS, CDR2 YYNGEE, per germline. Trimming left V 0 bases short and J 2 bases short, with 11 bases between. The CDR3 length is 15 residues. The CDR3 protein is CASSVGQGFNTEAFF. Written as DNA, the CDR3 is TGTGCCAGCAGCGTAGGGCAGGGGTTTAACACTGAAGCTTTCTTT.

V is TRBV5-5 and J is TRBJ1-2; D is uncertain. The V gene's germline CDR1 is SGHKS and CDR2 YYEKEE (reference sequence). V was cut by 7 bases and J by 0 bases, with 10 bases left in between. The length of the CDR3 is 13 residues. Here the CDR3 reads CASQQAANYGYTF. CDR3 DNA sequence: TGTGCCAGCCAGCAGGCCGCTAACTATGGCTACACCTTC.

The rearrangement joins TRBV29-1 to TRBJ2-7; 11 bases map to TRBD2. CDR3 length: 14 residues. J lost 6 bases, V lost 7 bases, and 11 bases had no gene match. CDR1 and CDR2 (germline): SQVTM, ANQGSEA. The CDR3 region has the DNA TGCAGCGGATTCTTAGCGGGAGGGCCCGGCGAGCAGTACTTC. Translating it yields CSGFLAGGPGEQYF.

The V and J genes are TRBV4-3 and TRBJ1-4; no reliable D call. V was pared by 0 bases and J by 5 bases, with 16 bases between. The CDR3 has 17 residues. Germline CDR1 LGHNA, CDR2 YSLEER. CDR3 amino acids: CASSQDPLTVPNEKLFF. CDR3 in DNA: TGCGCCAGCAGCCAAGATCCTTTAACAGTGCCAAATGAAAAACTGTTTTTT.

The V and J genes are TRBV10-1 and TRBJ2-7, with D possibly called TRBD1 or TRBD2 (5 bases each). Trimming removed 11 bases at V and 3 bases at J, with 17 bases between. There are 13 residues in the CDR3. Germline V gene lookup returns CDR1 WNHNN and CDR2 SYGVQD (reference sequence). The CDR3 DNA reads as TGCGCCTGCCCGGGGCGCCCAAGCTACGAGCAGTACTTC. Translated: CACPGRPSYEQYF.

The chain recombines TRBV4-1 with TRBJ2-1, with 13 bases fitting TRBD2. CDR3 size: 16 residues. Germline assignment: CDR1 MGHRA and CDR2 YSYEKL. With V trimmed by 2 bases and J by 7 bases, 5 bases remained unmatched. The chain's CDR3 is CASSQPTSGRGNEQFF. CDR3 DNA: TGCGCCAGCAGCCAACCAACTAGCGGGAGGGGGAATGAGCAGTTCTTC.

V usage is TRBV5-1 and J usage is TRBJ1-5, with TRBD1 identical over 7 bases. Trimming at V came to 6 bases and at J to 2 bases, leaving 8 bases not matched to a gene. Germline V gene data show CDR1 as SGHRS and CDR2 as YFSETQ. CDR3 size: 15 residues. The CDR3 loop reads CASNPGTDRNQPQHF. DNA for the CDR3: TGCGCCAGCAATCCCGGGACAGATCGCAATCAGCCCCAGCATTTT.

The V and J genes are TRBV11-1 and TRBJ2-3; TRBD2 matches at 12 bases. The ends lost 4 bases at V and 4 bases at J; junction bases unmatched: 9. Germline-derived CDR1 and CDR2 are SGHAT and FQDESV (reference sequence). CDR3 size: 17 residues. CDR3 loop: CASSSSRLAGAPDTQYF. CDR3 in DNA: TGTGCCAGCAGCTCGTCACGACTAGCGGGAGCTCCAGATACGCAGTATTTT.